The rows below give T cell receptor beta chains drawn from one sample of a study of T cell changes during pregnancy in multiple sclerosis. Measured with immunoSEQ multiplex PCR; TCRdb has only the in-frame clones, and not every one. The sample lists 81,000 or so clones, about nine tenths occurring once. The sample consisted of PBMCs, taken in the first trimester of pregnancy. The source of these receptors is a female donor in good health, serving as a control in a pregnancy study. Some clones in this sample may be carry-over from other donors' samples. Both conserved end residues are part of each CDR3. Each record gives: V gene, J gene, clone size, D gene, CDR3 DNA, CDR3 protein. The D gene is left open where the match is weak. Part of the rows lack a size; the others show once, few, many or a class for expanded clones.

TRBV30	TRBJ2-3	-	TRBD2	TGTGCCTGGAGTGTCGCTAGCGGGAAGCTGTATTTT	CAWSVASGKLYF
TRBV9	TRBJ1-4	few	-	TGTGCCAGCAGCCTCCCCCAGGTGGTAAAACTGTTTTTT	CASSLPQVVKLFF
TRBV14	TRBJ2-1	-	TRBD2	TGTGCCAGCAGCCAAGGTTTCTTCGGGAGGGCCAATGAGCAGTTCTTC	CASSQGFFGRANEQFF
TRBV27	TRBJ2-5	-	-	TGTGCCAGCGGACAAGTGACCCAGTACTTC	CASGQVTQYF
TRBV19	TRBJ1-2	-	-	TGTGCCAGTACCGATTCGACGGGTAACTATGGCTACACCTTC	CASTDSTGNYGYTF
TRBV13	TRBJ1-6	-	TRBD1	TGTGCCAGCAGCTTGGGGACAGATAATTCACCCCTCCACTTT	CASSLGTDNSPLHF
TRBV5-4	TRBJ2-5	-	-	TGTGCCAGCAGCTTCCCGGGGAGCTTGGAGACCCAGTACTTC	CASSFPGSLETQYF
TRBV2	TRBJ1-3	few	-	TGTGCCAGCAGGGCGGACATCTCTGGAAACACCATATATTTT	CASRADISGNTIYF
TRBV5-1	TRBJ2-7	-	TRBD2	TGCGCCAGCAGCTTGTATGGGAGGGCCCAGGACGAGCAGTACTTC	CASSLYGRAQDEQYF
TRBV15	TRBJ1-1	once	TRBD1	TGTGCCACCAGCCGAACAGGGGGCGACACTGAAGCTTTCTTT	CATSRTGGDTEAFF
TRBV7-9	TRBJ1-1	-	-	TGTGCCAGCAGCCAGGTTGAAGCTTTCTTT	CASSQVEAFF
TRBV5-1	TRBJ1-4	-	TRBD1	TGCGCCAGCAATCGACAGGGGGAGGAAAAACTGTTTTTT	CASNRQGEEKLFF
TRBV28	TRBJ2-7	-	-	TGTGCCTCACAAGGAGTCCCCTACGAGCAGTACTTC	CASQGVPYEQYF
TRBV7-3	TRBJ2-2	-	TRBD2	TGTGCCAGCAGCTTCGGACTAGCGGGAGCCACCGGGGAGCTGTTTTTT	CASSFGLAGATGELFF
TRBV7-6	TRBJ2-5	-	TRBD2	TGTGCCAGCAGCGGAGAGACTAGCGCTCAAGAGACCCAGTACTTC	CASSGETSAQETQYF
TRBV5-4	TRBJ2-7	-	TRBD2	TGTGCCAGCAGCCGGACTAGCGGGAACTACGAGCAGTACTTC	CASSRTSGNYEQYF
TRBV6-5	TRBJ1-6	-	TRBD1	TGTGCCAGCAGTTACACTGGACAGGGGACTGATTCACCCCTCCACTTT	CASSYTGQGTDSPLHF
TRBV27	TRBJ2-1	-	TRBD2	TGTGCCAGCAGTTTCCTGACCCTCTTGGGGGGGGGTTCCGTCAATGAGCAGTTCTTC	CASSFLTLLGGGSVNEQFF
TRBV7-6	TRBJ2-3	once	TRBD1	TGTGCCAGCAGCCTGGACAGGCCGGGGGATACGCAGTATTTT	CASSLDRPGDTQYF
TRBV4-3	TRBJ2-5	-	TRBD2	TGCGCCAGCAGCCCCCAGGGAGGGGCGCAAGAGACCCAGTACTTC	CASSPQGGAQETQYF
TRBV29-1	TRBJ1-1	-	TRBD1	TGCAGCGTAGACAGGGGAGGGAACACTGAAGCTTTCTTT	CSVDRGGNTEAFF
TRBV4-3	TRBJ2-2	once	TRBD1	TGCGCCAGCAGCCGGGGGACAGGGGGCTCCGGGGAGCTGTTTTTT	CASSRGTGGSGELFF
TRBV12-5	TRBJ2-3	-	TRBD2	TGTGCTAGTGGCCCGGGACTAAACACAGATACGCAGTATTTT	CASGPGLNTDTQYF
TRBV25-1	TRBJ2-3	-	-	TGTGCCAGCAGTGAATTGAGGAATATCCATGGCACAGATACGCAGTATTTT	CASSELRNIHGTDTQYF
TRBV18	TRBJ1-2	-	-	TGTGCCAGCTCACCACCCCCCGCGGGCGGCTACACCTTC	CASSPPPAGGYTF
TRBV7-8	TRBJ2-1	-	TRBD1	TGTGCCAGCAGTCGGACAGGGAGCTCCTACAATGAGCAGTTCTTC	CASSRTGSSYNEQFF
TRBV4-1	TRBJ2-7	once	TRBD1	TGCGCCAGCAGCCAAGCCGACAGGGCTACGACCTACGAGCAGTACTTC	CASSQADRATTYEQYF
TRBV11-3	TRBJ2-5	-	-	TGTGCCAGCAGCTTACAGGGCCAAGAGACCCAGTACTTC	CASSLQGQETQYF
TRBV28	TRBJ1-6	-	-	TGTGCCAGCAGTGGGCTCCCCCACTCCTATAATTCACCCCTCCACTTT	CASSGLPHSYNSPLHF
TRBV7-9	TRBJ2-1	-	TRBD2	TGTGCCAGCAGCACGTGGACTAGCGGGAGGGAGTCCTACAATGAGCAGTTCTTC	CASSTWTSGRESYNEQFF
TRBV2	TRBJ2-7	-	-	TGTGCCAGCAGTAGCAGGGTTGGCGAGCAGTACTTC	CASSSRVGEQYF
TRBV7-2	TRBJ1-5	-	-	TGTGCCAGCAGCCCGCAGACAGGTAGCAATCAGCCCCAGCATTTT	CASSPQTGSNQPQHF
TRBV28	TRBJ2-7	-	-	TGTGCCAGCAGTTTTGGGGGCAGGGCCTACGAGCAGTACTTC	CASSFGGRAYEQYF
TRBV28	TRBJ1-4	-	TRBD1	TGTGCCAGCAGTTCCCCGGGACAGGGTGAAAAACTGTTTTTT	CASSSPGQGEKLFF
TRBV4-2	TRBJ2-1	-	TRBD2	TGTGCCAGCAGCCAAGACCAGACTAGCGGGAGTTACAATGAGCAGTTCTTC	CASSQDQTSGSYNEQFF
TRBV2	TRBJ2-7	-	-	TGTGCCAGCAGCCTTTTGGGGCCTTCCTCCTACGAGCAGTACTTC	CASSLLGPSSYEQYF
TRBV5-4	TRBJ2-1	-	TRBD2	TGTGCCAGCAGCACGATCGCAGCTAGCGGAAGTTACAATGAGCAGTTCTTC	CASSTIAASGSYNEQFF
TRBV7-8	TRBJ2-7	-	-	TGTGCCAGCAGCATAACAGGGAACGAGCAGTACTTC	CASSITGNEQYF
TRBV27	TRBJ1-5	once	-	TGTGCCAGCAGTTTCCACAATCAGCCCCAGCATTTT	CASSFHNQPQHF
TRBV1	TRBJ2-7	-	-	TGCACCAGCAGCCAAGAGCGGGAGGGGGTAGAGCAGTACTTC	CTSSQEREGVEQYF
TRBV2	TRBJ1-2	-	-	TGTGCCAGCAGTGGTCCGGGAGGCTACACCTTC	CASSGPGGYTF
TRBV29-1	TRBJ1-1	-	TRBD1	TGCAGCGTTGAGGGACAGATTAACACTGAAGCTTTCTTT	CSVEGQINTEAFF
TRBV7-2	TRBJ2-1	-	-	TGTGCCAGCAGCTTAGTGCACCTAGGGGGAAATGAGCAGTTCTTC	CASSLVHLGGNEQFF
TRBV10-1	TRBJ2-1	-	-	TGCGCCACCAGAGGGGAACGGAGCTGCTGTGAGCAGTTCTTC	CATRGERSCCEQFF
TRBV19	TRBJ2-1	-	TRBD2	TGTGCCAGTACCATACTAGCGGGGGGGCTCAATGAGCAGTTCTTC	CASTILAGGLNEQFF
TRBV28	TRBJ2-7	-	-	TGTGCCAGCAGTAAGGCCAGGGGGGCGCACGAGCAGTACTTC	CASSKARGAHEQYF
TRBV7-9	TRBJ2-6	-	-	TGTGCCAGCAGCTTAAGCCCAGGGAGGTCTGGGGCCAACGTCCTGACTTTC	CASSLSPGRSGANVLTF
TRBV7-8	TRBJ2-6	few	-	TGTGCCAGCAGCTTAAGGGGAGGGGGGGGGCGAGGGGCCAACGTCCTGACTTTC	CASSLRGGGGRGANVLTF
TRBV6-5	TRBJ2-3	-	-	TGTGCCAGCAGTTACGGAGGAGGCACAGATACGCAGTATTTT	CASSYGGGTDTQYF
TRBV29-1	TRBJ1-1	-	-	TGCAGCGTCCAACTTCCCAGGGTGAACACTGAAGCTTTCTTT	CSVQLPRVNTEAFF
TRBV5-8	TRBJ2-5	-	-	TGTGCCAGCAGCATCACAGGAGCCCAAGAGACCCAGTACTTC	CASSITGAQETQYF
TRBV28	TRBJ1-1	-	-	TGTGCCAGCCGAGGCTTGGGGAACACTGAAGCTTTCTTT	CASRGLGNTEAFF
TRBV7-6	TRBJ2-3	once	TRBD2	TGTGCCAGCAGCTTTAGCGGGGCGGCCACAGATACGCAGTATTTT	CASSFSGAATDTQYF
TRBV18	TRBJ1-1	-	-	TGTGCCAGCTCATGGGGGCGGAACACTGAAGCTTTCTTT	CASSWGRNTEAFF
TRBV7-8	TRBJ2-1	-	TRBD2	TGTGCCAGCAGCTTACTAGCGGGAGGGGGGGGGACCAATGAGCAGTTCTTC	CASSLLAGGGGTNEQFF
TRBV4-1	TRBJ2-3	-	-	TGCGCCAGCAGCCTCAGACACTCTAGCACAGATACGCAGTATTTT	CASSLRHSSTDTQYF
TRBV28	TRBJ2-1	-	TRBD2	TGTGCCAGCAGTTTGATCTATGAGCGACCTGCGTCGGGGGGAGGGGCCCACAATGAGCAGTTCTTC	CASSLIYERPASGGGAHNEQFF
TRBV27	TRBJ1-1	-	-	TGTGCCAGCAGTCCGATAGGACAGTTAAACACTGAAGCTTTCTTT	CASSPIGQLNTEAFF
TRBV7-9	TRBJ1-1	-	TRBD1	TGTGCCAGCAGCTTAGGGGGACAGAAAAAAGCTTTCTTT	CASSLGGQKKAFF
TRBV18	TRBJ2-5	-	-	TGTGCCAGCTCACCATTGGACCCAGGGGGGAAGACCCAGTACTTC	CASSPLDPGGKTQYF